This TCR beta chain was profiled in a study of blood T cell repertoires in COVID-19. The data were produced by immunoSEQ multiplex PCR, yet TCRdb's version contains in-frame clones alone and is incomplete. The data hold over 200,000 clones, with 90% observed a single time. V gave up 4 bases and J gave up 4 bases, with 8 bases separating them. The CDR3 has 14 residues. CDR1 KGHSH and CDR2 LQKENI come from the germline V gene. The chain uses TRBV18 and TRBJ1-6; perhaps TRBD1 as D (6 bases). This receptor was taken from a man younger than 40 who had been exposed to COVID-19. Sequenced sample: PBMCs or T cells enriched from blood (not recorded which). The CDR3 DNA follows: TGTGCCAGCTCACTGGACAGATATAATTCACCCCTCCACTTT. Translation gives CASSLDRYNSPLHF.